This entry features one TCR beta chain sequence. Its antigen remains unidentified. The data were taken from a study of ipilimumab plus nivolumab after autologous stem cell transplantation. Study details: Typical patient got roughly 5 ipilimumab doses and roughly 8 nivolumab doses (median). Overall study findings and caveats: TCR repertoire, Treg phenotype and gut microbiota reportedly support more study of this approach.

Trimming stripped 6 bases from V and 2 bases from J, with 5 bases between. CDR1 is SGHRS and CDR2 is YFSETQ in the germline V gene. The length of the CDR3 is 11 residues. Patients got ipilimumab 1 mg/kg beginning 14 to 28 days post-transplant. The table came from immunoSEQ multiplex PCR; TCRdb's copy has only in-frame clones and leaves some out. Of more than 13,000 clones detected, roughly 74% appear once; the ten largest clones hold under 11%. The sequencing used PBMCs, collected in a trial of ipilimumab plus nivolumab as post-transplant consolidation. The sequence derives from a male donor with primary mediastinal lymphoma. This chain joins TRBV5-1 and TRBJ2-5, with D unresolved. Here the CDR3 reads CASKVQETQYF. The DNA for the CDR3 is TGCGCCAGCAAGGTGCAAGAGACCCAGTACTTC. Based on the CDR3 plus reference TRBV5-1 and TRBJ2-5, the full variable domain is KAGVTQTPRYLIKTRGQQVTLSCSPISGHRSVSWYQQTPGQGLQFLFEYFSETQRNKGNFPGRFSGRQFSNSRSEMNVSTLELGDSALYLCASKVQETQYFGPGTRLLVL.